These 26 T cell receptor beta chains originate from one sample sequenced in a study of CXCR3-negative and CXCR3-positive naive CD8 T cells. Via 5' RACE with UMI labels, TRB cDNA libraries were prepared. TCRdb re-called the 5' RACE reads and catalogs CDR3 proteins one per entry, DNA excluded. In total, the table holds approximately 74,000 distinct CDR3 sequences. The sample consisted of naive CXCR3- CD8+ T cells from blood. Regarding subset: CD45RO-CCR7+CD27+CD95- naive CD8+ T cells lacking CXCR3 (TNR3-). The receptors derive from a human donor in good health. Some clones in this sample may be carry-over from other donors' samples.

The rearrangement links TRBV7-9 to TRBJ2-1; the D call from TCRdb, TRBD1, cannot be confirmed without DNA. Looked up from germline, CDR1 is SEHNR and CDR2 is FQNEAQ (reference sequence). This CDR3 is built from 16 residues. CDR3: CASSLVGQGPYNEQFF.

The CDR3 is CSVEAARDRKLFF. The chain uses TRBV29-1 and TRBJ1-4; TCRdb selects TRBD1, and the lack of DNA leaves this call unchecked. Germline assignment: CDR1 SQVTM and CDR2 ANQGSEA. The CDR3 totals 13 residues.

The rearrangement joins TRBV5-1 to TRBJ2-1. Germline CDR1 SGHRS, CDR2 YFSETQ. The CDR3 length is 14 residues. CDR3: CASSLASGHNEQFF.

The gene calls are TRBV28 and TRBJ2-3. This CDR3 is 13 amino acids long. Germline-derived CDR1 and CDR2 are MDHEN and SYDVKM. CDR3 loop: CASLMAASDTQYF.

This chain's CDR3 is CASSSYGTAVFVLTSYNEQFF. The genes are TRBV7-9 and TRBJ2-1; the D call from TCRdb, TRBD2, cannot be confirmed without DNA. Germline CDR1 and CDR2: SEHNR and FQNEAQ (reference sequence). The CDR3 sequence is 21 residues long.

This chain links TRBV23-1 with TRBJ2-1; TCRdb's D call of TRBD1 is untestable without DNA. TRBV23-1 counts as an open reading frame of uncertain function. The CDR3 runs 17 residues. The CDR3 is CASSQSSGQGAPGEQFF.

The chain links TRBV29-1 to TRBJ2-3. Germline CDR1 is SQVTM and CDR2 is ANQGSEA. The CDR3 consists of 14 residues. CDR3 sequence reads: CSVEGQGRPDTQYF.

The chain is built from TRBV28 and TRBJ2-2. Germline V gives CDR1 MDHEN, CDR2 SYDVKM. The CDR3 is 16 residues long. CDR3 sequence: CASSLSANLATGELFF. Using reference TRBV28 and TRBJ2-2 for the parts outside the CDR3, the full variable domain is DVKVTQSSRYLVKRTGEKVFLECVQDMDHENMFWYRQDPGLGLRLIYFSYDVKMKEKGDIPEGYSVSREKKERFSLILESASTNQTSMYLCASSLSANLATGELFFGEGSRLTVL.

The chain recombines TRBV28 with TRBJ2-1; with no DNA, the TCRdb D assignment of TRBD2 cannot be verified. This CDR3 spans 19 amino acids. Germline CDR1 and CDR2: MDHEN and SYDVKM. The CDR3 sequence is CASTPLGLAGPSSYNEQFF.

CDR3 sequence: CASSPLAGGLEQYF. The rearrangement uses TRBV12-3 or TRBV12-4 and TRBJ2-7; the TRBD2 assignment by TCRdb is unverifiable without DNA. The CDR3 runs 14 residues.

V gene TRBV27 combines with J gene TRBJ1-6; TCRdb calls TRBD1, which cannot be checked without DNA. The CDR3 contains 16 residues. Per germline, CDR1 MNHEY and CDR2 SMNVEV (reference sequence). CDR3: CASRLGEDSTYSPLHF.

The gene calls are TRBV7-9 and TRBJ2-2; the D gene TCRdb calls, TRBD1, cannot be checked with no DNA. CDR3 length equals 17 residues. In germline, CDR1 is SEHNR, CDR2 FQNEAQ (reference sequence). CDR3 in amino acids: CASSYSGRSPNTGELFF.

The chain uses TRBV9 and TRBJ1-1. The CDR3 spans 13 residues. Germline lookup yields CDR1 SGDLS and CDR2 YYNGEE. Here the CDR3 reads CASSALGNTEAFF.

CDR3 protein: CASTRRGLYLYEQYF. The chain uses TRBV21-1 and TRBJ2-7; without DNA, the TCRdb call of TRBD2 cannot be checked. TRBV21-1 is listed as a pseudogene. The CDR3 runs to 15 residues.

The chain employs TRBV28 and TRBJ2-3; there is no DNA to check the TCRdb D call of TRBD2. The germline CDR1 and CDR2 sequences are MDHEN and SYDVKM. CDR3 size: 21 residues. This CDR3 reads CASSFQRGLLAGGVTTDTQYF.

The gene calls are TRBV11-2 and TRBJ2-7; TCRdb outputs TRBD2, but without DNA this stays unchecked. The CDR3 extends over 14 amino acids. CDR1 SGHAT and CDR2 FQNNGV come from the germline V gene. The CDR3 spells CASSLWETLYEQYF.

The chain couples TRBV7-8 to TRBJ2-5. The germline V gene encodes CDR1 SGHVS and CDR2 FQNEAQ. This CDR3 is built from 12 residues. The CDR3 spells CASSTHQETQYF.

The rearrangement uses TRBV27 and TRBJ2-7; the D call of TRBD2 rests on TCRdb alone, since no DNA is present to check it. CDR1 and CDR2 from the germline V gene are MNHEY and SMNVEV (reference sequence). This CDR3 comprises 14 residues. The CDR3 is CASRQIAGYYEQYF.

The rearrangement links TRBV20-1 to TRBJ2-3; TCRdb returns TRBD2, unconfirmable since there is no DNA. The CDR3 has 14 amino acids. The germline V gene encodes CDR1 DFQATT and CDR2 SNEGSKA (reference sequence). The CDR3: CSARDQSGTDTQYF.

CDR3 in amino acids: CAASSGSGWVQVTSSYEQYF. This chain connects TRBV2 to TRBJ2-7; TCRdb reports TRBD1, a call that lacks DNA to check it against. There are 20 residues in the CDR3. Germline V lookup: CDR1 SNHLY, CDR2 FYNNEI.

The V gene is TRBV7-8, the J gene TRBJ2-7; checking the TCRdb D call of TRBD2 is not possible without DNA. This CDR3 spans 17 amino acids. The germline CDR1 and CDR2 sequences are SGHVS and FQNEAQ. CDR3 loop: CASSLPLGSGGDYEQYF. Filled out from reference TRBV7-8 and TRBJ2-7, the complete variable domain reads GAGVSQSPRYKVAKRGQDVALRCDPISGHVSLFWYQQALGQGPEFLTYFQNEAQLDKSGLPSDRFFAERPEGSVSTLKIQRTQQEDSAVYLCASSLPLGSGGDYEQYFGPGTRLTVT.

The CDR3 is CASSFSGPTYEQYF. The V call is TRBV7-2, the J call TRBJ2-7. CDR3 length: 14 amino acids. The germline gives CDR1 SGHTA, CDR2 FQGNSA.

The chain recombines TRBV7-3 with TRBJ1-1. The CDR3 extends over 13 amino acids. CDR1 SGHTA and CDR2 FQGTGA come from the germline V gene. The CDR3 region is CASSPDGNTEAFF.

This chain links TRBV29-1 with TRBJ2-7. This CDR3 has 13 residues. Germline CDR1 SQVTM, CDR2 ANQGSEA. CDR3 amino acids: CSVEVGSSYEQYF.

The V call is TRBV4-1, the J call TRBJ2-7. Germline V gene lookup returns CDR1 MGHRA and CDR2 YSYEKL. The CDR3 has 14 residues. This chain's CDR3 is CASSQVIVGYEQYF.

The chain combines TRBV11-2 with TRBJ2-5; the D gene TCRdb calls, TRBD2, cannot be checked with no DNA. Germline loops: CDR1 SGHAT, CDR2 FQNNGV. This CDR3 region has 14 residues. CDR3 sequence: CASSSSAGRETQYF.